The 26 T cell receptor beta chains below were found in one sample sequenced in a study of T-cell reconstitution after alpha-beta-depleted transplantation in children. A TCRbeta library incorporating unique molecular identifiers was prepared. TCRdb re-derived calls from the PCR reads in MiXCR, one entry per CDR3 protein. The table includes approximately 220,000 distinct CDR3 sequences, roughly 15% detected once. The source material was PBMCs, mostly from graft donor cells, sampled 360 days after TCRalphabeta/CD19-depleted stem cell transplant. The receptors shown here come from a male patient aged 2 to 10 who had a stem cell transplant for acute lymphoblastic leukemia, so the T cells may come from the graft donor.

This clonotype has only a few counts. This sequence joins TRBV21-1 and TRBJ2-3; the DNA was not compared with TRBD1, the D call given in the table. TRBV21-1 is tagged as a pseudogene. The CDR3 consists of 16 residues. The CDR3 region has the DNA TGTGCCAGCAGCAAAAGCGGGGATAGGGTGGCAGATACGCAGTATTTT. Translating gives CASSKSGDRVADTQYF.

This chain joins TRBV5-1 and TRBJ2-5; 7 nucleotides agree with TRBD1. There are 16 residues in the CDR3. V was clipped by 1 base and J by 5 bases; unmatched bases: 11. Looked up from germline, CDR1 is SGHRS and CDR2 is YFSETQ. The CDR3 region has the DNA TGCGCCAGCAGCTTGTTGGGCAGGGGGAAATTGGAGACCCAGTACTTC. The encoded protein is CASSLLGRGKLETQYF.

The V gene is TRBV7-2, the J gene TRBJ1-1, with D tentatively TRBD1 (5 bases). The V gene's germline CDR1 is SGHTA and CDR2 FQGNSA. The CDR3 is 15 residues long. Trimming left V 7 bases short and J 0 bases short, with 15 bases between. The CDR3 spells CASTLQTAVNTEAFF. The CDR3 nucleotides are TGTGCCAGCACCCTACAGACAGCTGTGAACACTGAAGCTTTCTTT.

The chain combines TRBV9 with TRBJ2-2; the D gene could be TRBD1 or TRBD2 (6 bases each). The CDR3 is 16 amino acids. The germline gives CDR1 SGDLS, CDR2 YYNGEE. V dropped 0 bases and J dropped 2 bases, with 11 bases sitting between them. The DNA of the CDR3 is TGTGCCAGCAGCGTAGTTTCCGGGGGCAACACCGGGGAGCTGTTTTTT. The encoded protein is CASSVVSGGNTGELFF.

Written as DNA, the CDR3 is TGTGCTAGTGGTTTCATAATTACAGGGGGCGGAGAGACCCAGTACTTC. Its protein is CASGFIITGGGETQYF. This chain connects TRBV12-5 to TRBJ2-5; 9 bases map to TRBD1. V was clipped by 3 bases and J by 4 bases; unmatched bases: 9. Germline CDR1 and CDR2: LGHNT and FRNRAP. CDR3 size: 16 residues.

CDR3 loop: CASGPVYREVEQFF. CDR3 coding DNA: TGTGCCAGCGGACCAGTTTACAGGGAGGTTGAGCAGTTCTTC. The chain joins TRBV27 to TRBJ2-1; TRBD1 or TRBD2 may be the D gene (6 bases each). From germline, CDR1 is MNHEY and CDR2 SMNVEV (reference sequence). V lost 8 bases and J lost 9, with 20 bases in between. This CDR3 region has 14 residues.

This clonotype was picked up many times. This chain's CDR3 is CASSPWTSGYEQYF. CDR3 sequence (DNA): TGTGCCAGCAGTCCCTGGACTAGCGGCTACGAGCAGTACTTC. The chain links TRBV27 to TRBJ2-7; 10 positions match TRBD2. CDR1 MNHEY and CDR2 SMNVEV come from the germline V gene (reference sequence). The J segment lost 3 bases and the V segment lost 5 bases, leaving 4 bases of the junction unmatched. The CDR3 length is 14 residues.

The V call is TRBV29-1, the J call TRBJ1-1; no clear D. The germline V gene encodes CDR1 SQVTM and CDR2 ANQGSEA. The V end was cut by 2 bases, the J end by 0 bases, with 22 bases between. This CDR3 is 18 amino acids long. CDR3 coding DNA: TGCAGCGTTGAAACCTATCTTTCCCGACGCTGGATGAACACTGAAGCTTTCTTT. Translating it yields CSVETYLSRRWMNTEAFF.

This clonotype was detected a few times. The V call is TRBV27, the J call TRBJ1-5, with D uncertain. Trimming took 0 bases from V and 4 from J, leaving 1 base between them. The V gene's germline CDR1 is MNHEY and CDR2 SMNVEV (reference sequence). The CDR3 contains 12 residues. For the CDR3, the DNA is TGTGCCAGCAGTTTATCGAATCAGCCCCAGCATTTT. Translated, it gives CASSLSNQPQHF.

This clonotype showed up just a few times. The chain links TRBV9 to TRBJ2-3; 8 bases align to TRBD1. This CDR3 is built from 16 residues. After removal of 0 bases from V and 4 bases from J, the junction contained 7 bases not matched to a gene. Germline CDR1 SGDLS, CDR2 YYNGEE. This CDR3 reads CASSVGDRGFADTQYF. For the CDR3, the DNA is TGTGCCAGCAGCGTAGGTGACAGGGGATTCGCAGATACGCAGTATTTT.

The chain has TRBV24-1 and TRBJ2-3, with 8 bases matching TRBD2. This CDR3 spans 12 amino acids. Losses at the gene ends were 12 bases for V and 6 bases for J; bases not matched to a gene: 7. Germline V lookup: CDR1 KGHDR, CDR2 SFDVKD. CDR3 sequence: CASRGAGDTQYF. CDR3 nucleotides: TGTGCCTCGCGGGGGGCCGGCGATACGCAGTATTTT.

This clonotype came up a few times. CDR3 bases: TGCGCCAGCAGCTTGGGGAGTGGAAACTACGAGCAGTACTTC. As protein: CASSLGSGNYEQYF. The J gene is TRBJ2-7, the V gene TRBV5-1; D call uncertain. Germline-derived CDR1 and CDR2 are SGHRS and YFSETQ. The CDR3 extends over 14 amino acids. V lost 0 bases and J 3 bases, leaving 10 bases between the germline ends.

This clonotype was counted only a few times. This sequence joins TRBV30 and TRBJ2-1; D not resolved. The V gene's germline CDR1 is GTSNPN and CDR2 SVGIG (reference sequence). Trimming stripped 2 bases from V and 5 bases from J, with 10 bases between. This CDR3 is built from 13 residues. This chain's CDR3 is CAWSIGLDNEQFF. CDR3 nucleotide sequence: TGTGCCTGGAGTATAGGGCTGGACAATGAGCAGTTCTTC.

The CDR3 DNA is TGTGCCAGCAGAGGCCTGAGCGGAGGGGCAGGTCAGCCCCAGCATTTT. Translating gives CASRGLSGGAGQPQHF. The chain is built from TRBV11-2 and TRBJ1-5; D is perhaps TRBD1 (5 bases). The V and J ends lost 6 bases and 6 bases respectively, with 21 bases between them. There are 16 residues in the CDR3. The germline V gene has CDR1 SGHAT and CDR2 FQNNGV.

The chain recombines TRBV20-1 with TRBJ2-7, with a tentative D call TRBD1 (6 bases). Between the trimmed V and J ends, which lost 0 bases and 1 base, there was a span of 10 bases. This CDR3 has 14 residues. Germline values: CDR1 DFQATT, CDR2 SNEGSKA (reference sequence). CDR3 amino acids: CSARDRQGSYEQYF. In DNA, the CDR3 is TGCAGTGCTAGAGACCGGCAGGGGTCCTACGAGCAGTACTTC.

This clonotype was seen a handful of times. The chain is built from TRBV30 and TRBJ1-5; tentatively, D is TRBD1 (5 bases). V was clipped by 4 bases and J by 5 bases, with 15 bases between them. The CDR3 contains 14 residues. Germline CDR1 GTSNPN, CDR2 SVGIG (reference sequence). The CDR3 DNA follows: TGTGCCTGGAAGGGGACCGGCGGATATCAGCCCCAGCATTTT. This encodes CAWKGTGGYQPQHF.

This clonotype was found many times. The chain couples TRBV29-1 to TRBJ1-2; D gene uncertain. Germline values: CDR1 SQVTM, CDR2 ANQGSEA. This CDR3 is 16 amino acids long. V gave up 2 bases and J gave up 4 bases, with 20 bases separating them. This chain's CDR3 is CSVELFLGPPSYGYTF. The CDR3 nucleotides read TGCAGCGTTGAATTATTCCTAGGACCGCCGAGCTATGGCTACACCTTC.

This clonotype has a handful of counts. The chain employs TRBV15 and TRBJ1-5; 9 bases map to TRBD1. The CDR3 is 14 residues long. The germline V gene encodes CDR1 LNHNV and CDR2 YYDKDF (reference sequence). With V trimmed by 5 bases and J by 6 bases, 5 bases remained unmatched. The CDR3 region is CATSLGTGLQPQHF. CDR3 bases: TGTGCCACCAGCCTTGGGACAGGGCTTCAGCCCCAGCATTTT.

This clonotype appeared a few times. V gene TRBV6-2 or TRBV6-3 combines with J gene TRBJ2-1; D is unresolved. Germline V gene sequence: CDR1 MNHEY, CDR2 SVGEGT. The V end was cut by 0 bases, the J end by 6 bases, with 9 bases between. The CDR3 spans 14 residues. For the CDR3, the DNA is TGTGCCAGCAGTTACTCAGGAAGTCTCAATGAGCAGTTCTTC. It is translated as CASSYSGSLNEQFF.

The rearrangement joins TRBV2 to TRBJ2-1, with 13 bases aligning to TRBD2. The CDR3 totals 15 residues. Germline V gives CDR1 SNHLY, CDR2 FYNNEI. V gave up 8 bases and J gave up 12 bases; unmatched junction bases: 13. DNA of the CDR3: TGTGCCAGCGGAGGGACCGGGACTAGCGGGGAAAGGCAGTTCTTC. It encodes CASGGTGTSGERQFF.

This clonotype was detected only a few times. J is TRBJ1-2 and V is TRBV5-1, with D maybe TRBD1 (5 bases). V shed 4 bases and J shed 6 bases, with 22 bases lying between them. CDR3 length: 16 residues. The germline CDR1 and CDR2 sequences are SGHRS and YFSETQ. This CDR3 reads CASSPRGVGRGDGYTF. The CDR3 DNA reads TGCGCCAGCAGCCCCCGAGGAGTGGGTAGAGGGGATGGCTACACCTTC.

In this sample, this clonotype turned up a few times. This rearrangement joins TRBV7-9 to TRBJ2-5; D not certain. The CDR3 is 14 residues long. Germline loops: CDR1 SEHNR, CDR2 FQNEAQ (reference sequence). The ends were cut back, 5 bases at V and 3 bases at J, with 13 bases in the middle. The CDR3 loop reads CASSPRNFKETQYF. In DNA form, the CDR3 reads TGTGCCAGCAGCCCCCGGAACTTTAAAGAGACCCAGTACTTC.

This clonotype was seen many times. This rearrangement joins TRBV5-1 to TRBJ2-3; perhaps TRBD2 as D (5 bases). Trimming pared 7 bases from V and 2 bases from J, leaving 11 bases between. The CDR3 totals 13 residues. The V gene's germline CDR1 is SGHRS and CDR2 YFSETQ. The CDR3 nucleotides read TGCGCCAGCGGGGAGACATTCACAGATACGCAGTATTTT. Translated, it gives CASGETFTDTQYF.

This clonotype has ten or more counts. The V gene is TRBV29-1, the J gene TRBJ2-7; D ambiguous. Looked up from germline, CDR1 is SQVTM and CDR2 is ANQGSEA. This CDR3 contains 10 residues. The V end lost 7 bases, the J end lost 3 bases, and 7 bases lay between the germline ends. CDR3 region: CSASDYEQYF. CDR3 bases: TGCAGCGCGTCCGACTACGAGCAGTACTTC.

The DNA of the CDR3 is TGTGCCAGCAGCTCGACAGGGCAAAAGACCCAGTACTTC. Translating gives CASSSTGQKTQYF. The genes are TRBV11-3 and TRBJ2-5; the match to TRBD1 covers 7 bases. The germline V gene encodes CDR1 SGHNT and CDR2 YENEEA. CDR3 length: 13 amino acids. Germline trimming cut 4 bases from V and 6 bases from J; bases unmatched to any gene: 5.

The DNA for the CDR3 is TGTGCCAGCTCACCAACCGCCCAAGAGACCCAGTACTTC. Its protein product is CASSPTAQETQYF. The genes are TRBV18 and TRBJ2-5; no definite D call. CDR3 length equals 13 residues. Germline V gene lookup returns CDR1 KGHSH and CDR2 LQKENI. V was trimmed by 2 bases and J by 1 base, leaving 5 bases between them.